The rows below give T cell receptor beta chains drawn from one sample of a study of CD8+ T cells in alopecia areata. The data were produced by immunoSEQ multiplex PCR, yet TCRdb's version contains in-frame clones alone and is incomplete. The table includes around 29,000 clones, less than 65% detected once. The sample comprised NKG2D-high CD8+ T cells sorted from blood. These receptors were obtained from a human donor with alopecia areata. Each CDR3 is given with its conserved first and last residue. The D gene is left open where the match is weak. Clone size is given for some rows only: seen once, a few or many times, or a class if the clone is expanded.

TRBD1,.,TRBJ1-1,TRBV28,TGTGCCAGCAGTAGGGGACAGGGGTGGATGAACACTGAAGCTTTCTTT,CASSRGQGWMNTEAFF
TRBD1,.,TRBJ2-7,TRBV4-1,TGCGCCAGCAGCCAAGATTGGGGACAGCATTCCTACGAGCAGTACTTC,CASSQDWGQHSYEQYF
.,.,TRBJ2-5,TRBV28,TGTGCCAGCAGTTTTTTGAGGAAAACTAAAGAGACCCAGTACTTC,CASSFLRKTKETQYF
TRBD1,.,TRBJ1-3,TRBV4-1,TGCGCCAGCAGCCCGACCGACAGGGAGGGAAACACCATATATTTT,CASSPTDREGNTIYF
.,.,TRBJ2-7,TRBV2,TGTGCCAGCAGTGATTTATCCCGGACAGAATCGTACTTC,CASSDLSRTESYF
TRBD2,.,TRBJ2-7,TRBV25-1,TGTGCCAGCAAGCGGGTCACTAGCGGCAGCTCCTACGAGCAGTACTTC,CASKRVTSGSSYEQYF
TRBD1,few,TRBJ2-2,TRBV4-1,TGCGCCAGCAGCCAAGCGGGACAGGGGATTGGCGGGGAGCTGTTTTTT,CASSQAGQGIGGELFF
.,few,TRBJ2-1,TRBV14,TGTGCCAGCAGCCAAGTCGGGTCCATTTTGAACAATGAGCAGTTCTTC,CASSQVGSILNNEQFF
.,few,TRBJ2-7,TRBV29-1,TGCAGCGTTCTCGAGCCCGGGACCTACGAGCAGTACTTC,CSVLEPGTYEQYF
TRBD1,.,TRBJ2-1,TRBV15,TGTGCCACCAGCAGAGATGGGACAGGGCGATACAATGAGCAGTTCTTC,CATSRDGTGRYNEQFF
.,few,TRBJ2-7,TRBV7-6,TGTGCCAGCAGCTTAGGACAGGATTACGAGCAGTACTTC,CASSLGQDYEQYF
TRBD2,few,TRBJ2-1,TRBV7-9,TGTGCCAGCAGCTTACCCCCGCCCGGGACTAGCATAACCCATGAGCAGTTCTTC,CASSLPPPGTSITHEQFF
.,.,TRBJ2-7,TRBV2,TGTGCCAGCATCGCAGCAACCTACGAGCAGTACTTC,CASIAATYEQYF
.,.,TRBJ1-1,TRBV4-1,TGCGCCAGCAGCCCTGGGGGAGGCGGCACTGAAGCTTTCTTT,CASSPGGGGTEAFF
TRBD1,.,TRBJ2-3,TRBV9,TGTGCCAGCAGCGAGATAGACAGGGGCGCCCTCACAGATACGCAGTATTTT,CASSEIDRGALTDTQYF
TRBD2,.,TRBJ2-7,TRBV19,TGTGCCAGTAGTATCGGGGGGGGATACGAGCAGTACTTC,CASSIGGGYEQYF
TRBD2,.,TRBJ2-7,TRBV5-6,TGTGCCAGCAGCTTGGGACTAGCGGACTACGAGCAGTACTTC,CASSLGLADYEQYF
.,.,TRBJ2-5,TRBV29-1,TGCAGCGTCACGAAGGGCCAAGAGACCCAGTACTTC,CSVTKGQETQYF
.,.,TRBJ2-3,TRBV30,TGTGCCTGGAGTGTAGAAAGCGGTATTCTCCCAGATACGCAGTATTTT,CAWSVESGILPDTQYF
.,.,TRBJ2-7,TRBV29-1,TGCAGCGTTTTACCCGGTAGGACACGACCCTACGAGCAGTACTTC,CSVLPGRTRPYEQYF
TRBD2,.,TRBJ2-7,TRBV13,TGTGCCAGCAGCTATTCAAGCGGGACCGAGCAGTACTTC,CASSYSSGTEQYF
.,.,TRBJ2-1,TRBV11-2,TGTGCCAGCAGCTTTGGTTACAATGAGCAGTTCTTC,CASSFGYNEQFF
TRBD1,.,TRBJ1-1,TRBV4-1,TGCGCCAGCAGCCCAAAGACAGGGATGAACACTGAAGCTTTCTTT,CASSPKTGMNTEAFF
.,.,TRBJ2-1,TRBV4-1,TGCGCCAGCAGACCATCAGGGGAGTACAATGAGCAGTTCTTC,CASRPSGEYNEQFF
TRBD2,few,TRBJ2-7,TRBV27,TGTGCCAGCAGGGGGACTAGCGGGAGTATCTACGAGCAGTACTTC,CASRGTSGSIYEQYF
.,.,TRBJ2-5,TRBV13,TGTGCCAGCAGCCCTCGGACGGGAGAGACCCAGTACTTC,CASSPRTGETQYF
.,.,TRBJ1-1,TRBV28,TGTGCCAGCAGCGAAGATGACCTTGAAGCTTTCTTT,CASSEDDLEAFF
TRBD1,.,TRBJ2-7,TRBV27,TGTGCCAGCAGTTGGGACAGGACATCCTACGAGCAGTACTTC,CASSWDRTSYEQYF
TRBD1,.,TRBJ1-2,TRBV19,TGTGCCAGTAGTCTCTTAATGCAGGGGGTGGATATCTCGGGCTACACCTTC,CASSLLMQGVDISGYTF
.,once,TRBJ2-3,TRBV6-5,TGTGCCAGCAGTTACAGTGTGCCAGATACGCAGTATTTT,CASSYSVPDTQYF
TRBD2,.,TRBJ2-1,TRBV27,TGTGCCAGCAGTGGGACTAGTAATGAGCAGTTCTTC,CASSGTSNEQFF
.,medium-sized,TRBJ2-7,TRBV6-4,TGTGCCACCCCGCCGTCGGACGGGAACTTCTACGAGCAGTACTTC,CATPPSDGNFYEQYF
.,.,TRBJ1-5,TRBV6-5,TGTGCCAGCAGTTTCGCCGGGCCCGGGCGTCAGCCCCAGCATTTT,CASSFAGPGRQPQHF
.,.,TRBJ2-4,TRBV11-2,TGTGCCAGCAGCTTTTGGCCAACGGATCCTATAAACATTCAGTACTTC,CASSFWPTDPINIQYF
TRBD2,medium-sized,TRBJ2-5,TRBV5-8,TGTGCCAGCAGCAAGGGACTAGCGGGGGGGGTCCAAGAGACCCAGTACTTC,CASSKGLAGGVQETQYF
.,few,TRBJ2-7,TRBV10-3,TGTGCCATCAGTGAGTTTGAGGGCCCCTACGAGCAGTACTTC,CAISEFEGPYEQYF
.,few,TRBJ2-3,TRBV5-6,TGTGCCAGCGGGCATGGACTACCTCGCACAGATACGCAGTATTTT,CASGHGLPRTDTQYF
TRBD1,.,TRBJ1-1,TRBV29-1,TGCAGCGCCACAGGGGAGGGGGTGACTGAAGCTTTCTTT,CSATGEGVTEAFF
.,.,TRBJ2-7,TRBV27,TGTGCCAGCAGTTTATCGGGGGGTAACTACGAGCAGTACTTC,CASSLSGGNYEQYF
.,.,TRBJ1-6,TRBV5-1,TGCGCCAGCAGCTTGGGAGATTCACCCCTCCACTTT,CASSLGDSPLHF
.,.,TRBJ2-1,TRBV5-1,TGCGCCAGCAGCCCCAGGGGGGACCCCTACAATGAGCAGTTCTTC,CASSPRGDPYNEQFF
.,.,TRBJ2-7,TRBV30,TGTGCCTGGAGTGTGATGGACGGGGGCTACGAGCAGTACTTC,CAWSVMDGGYEQYF
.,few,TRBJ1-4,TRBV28,TGTGCCAGCAGTGGCGTCAGGGGCACTAATGAAAAACTGTTTTTT,CASSGVRGTNEKLFF
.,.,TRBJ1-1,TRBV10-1,TGCGCCAGCAAGGCCCAGGGCCTAACCGAAGCTTTCTTT,CASKAQGLTEAFF
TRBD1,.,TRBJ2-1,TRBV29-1,TGCAGCGTTGCCGACAGGGCTGGCAATGAGCAGTTCTTC,CSVADRAGNEQFF
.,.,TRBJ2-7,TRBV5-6,TGTGCCAGCGGCCCATTGGCTCACTACGAGCAGTACTTC,CASGPLAHYEQYF
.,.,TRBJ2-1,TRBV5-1,TGCGCCAGCAGCTTGGAGACTAGATCGAGCGCGGGTGAGTTCTTC,CASSLETRSSAGEFF
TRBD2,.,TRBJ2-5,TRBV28,TGTGCCAGCAGTTTAACTAGCGGCCAAGAGACCCAGTACTTC,CASSLTSGQETQYF
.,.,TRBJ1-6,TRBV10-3,TGTGCCATCAGGGACTTTTTGGAAGGGTCCTATAATTCACCCCTCCACTTT,CAIRDFLEGSYNSPLHF
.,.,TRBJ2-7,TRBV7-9,TGTGCCAGCAGTCCGGGACGCCGTTTCTACGAGCAGTACTTC,CASSPGRRFYEQYF
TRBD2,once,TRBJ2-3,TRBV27,TGTGCCAGCAGTTCCCCCGGGACTAGCGGGGGGCCGGATACGCAGTATTTT,CASSSPGTSGGPDTQYF
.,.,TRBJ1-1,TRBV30,TGTGCCTGGAGTATAGGGGGGAACACTGAAGCTTTCTTT,CAWSIGGNTEAFF
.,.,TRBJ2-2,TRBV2,TGTGCCATTAGAAGGTCCGGGGAGCTGTTTTTT,CAIRRSGELFF